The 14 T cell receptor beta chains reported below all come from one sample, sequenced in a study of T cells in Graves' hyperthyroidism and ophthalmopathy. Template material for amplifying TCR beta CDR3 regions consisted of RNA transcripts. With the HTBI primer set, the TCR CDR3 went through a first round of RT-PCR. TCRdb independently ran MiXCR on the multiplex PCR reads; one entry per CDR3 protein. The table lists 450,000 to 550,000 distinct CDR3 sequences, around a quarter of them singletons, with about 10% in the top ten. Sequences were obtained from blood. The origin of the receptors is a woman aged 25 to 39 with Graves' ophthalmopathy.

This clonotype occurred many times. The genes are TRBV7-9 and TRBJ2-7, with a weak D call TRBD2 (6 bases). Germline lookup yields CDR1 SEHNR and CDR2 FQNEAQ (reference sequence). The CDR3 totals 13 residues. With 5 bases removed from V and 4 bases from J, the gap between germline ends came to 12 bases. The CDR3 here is CASSQGGWYEQYF. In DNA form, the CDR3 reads TGTGCCAGCAGCCAGGGAGGTTGGTACGAGCAGTACTTC.

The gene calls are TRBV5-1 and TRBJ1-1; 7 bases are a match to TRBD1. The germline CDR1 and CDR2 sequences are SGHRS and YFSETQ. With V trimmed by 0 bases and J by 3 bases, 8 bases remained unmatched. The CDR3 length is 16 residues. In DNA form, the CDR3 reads TGCGCCAGCAGCTTGGCTGTGACAGGGCGGTACACTGAAGCTTTCTTT. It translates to CASSLAVTGRYTEAFF.

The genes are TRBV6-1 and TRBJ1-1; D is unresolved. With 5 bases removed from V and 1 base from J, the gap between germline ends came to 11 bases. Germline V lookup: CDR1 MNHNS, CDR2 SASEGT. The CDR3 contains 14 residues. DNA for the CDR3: TGTGCCAGCAGTCGTACTACCGCGAACACTGAAGCTTTCTTT. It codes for CASSRTTANTEAFF.

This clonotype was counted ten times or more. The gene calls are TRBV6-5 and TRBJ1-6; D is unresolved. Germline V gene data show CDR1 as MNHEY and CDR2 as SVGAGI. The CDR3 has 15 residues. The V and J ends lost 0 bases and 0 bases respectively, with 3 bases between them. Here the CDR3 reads CASSYSFSYNSPLHF. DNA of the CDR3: TGTGCCAGCAGTTACTCGTTCTCCTATAATTCACCCCTCCACTTT.

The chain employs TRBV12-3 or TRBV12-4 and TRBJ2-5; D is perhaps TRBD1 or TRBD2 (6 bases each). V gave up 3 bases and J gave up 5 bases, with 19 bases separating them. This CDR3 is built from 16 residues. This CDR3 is CASSFYPSGAGETQYF. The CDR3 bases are TGTGCCAGCAGTTTTTACCCCTCGGGGGCCGGGGAGACCCAGTACTTC.

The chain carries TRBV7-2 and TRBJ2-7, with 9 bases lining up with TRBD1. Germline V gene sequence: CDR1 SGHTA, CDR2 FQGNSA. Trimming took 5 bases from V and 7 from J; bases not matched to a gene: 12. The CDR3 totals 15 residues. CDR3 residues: CASSPRTGEGWEQYF. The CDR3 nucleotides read TGTGCCAGCAGCCCCCGGACAGGGGAAGGGTGGGAGCAGTACTTC. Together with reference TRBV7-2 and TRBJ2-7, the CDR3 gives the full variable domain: GAGVSQSPSNKVTEKGKDVELRCDPISGHTALYWYRQSLGQGLEFLIYFQGNSAPDKSGLPSDRFSAERTGGSVSTLTIQRTQQEDSAVYLCASSPRTGEGWEQYFGPGTRLTVT.

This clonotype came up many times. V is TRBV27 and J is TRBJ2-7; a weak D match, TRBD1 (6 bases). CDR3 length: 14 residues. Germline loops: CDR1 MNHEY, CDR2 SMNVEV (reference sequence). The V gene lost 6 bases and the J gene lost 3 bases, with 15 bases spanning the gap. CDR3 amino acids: CASSLTGYYYEQYF. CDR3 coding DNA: TGTGCCAGCAGCTTAACAGGGTACTACTACGAGCAGTACTTC.

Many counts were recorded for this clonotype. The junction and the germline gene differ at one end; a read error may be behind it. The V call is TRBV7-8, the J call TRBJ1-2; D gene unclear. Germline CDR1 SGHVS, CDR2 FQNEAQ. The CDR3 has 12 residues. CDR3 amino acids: CASSLAGILLSF. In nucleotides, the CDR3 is TGTGCCAGCAGCTTAGCCGGAATTCTTCTTAGCTTC. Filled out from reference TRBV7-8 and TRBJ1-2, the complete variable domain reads GAGVSQSPRYKVAKRGQDVALRCDPISGHVSLFWYQQALGQGPEFLTYFQNEAQLDKSGLPSDRFFAERPEGSVSTLKIQRTQQEDSAVYLCASSLAGILLSFGSGTRLTVV.

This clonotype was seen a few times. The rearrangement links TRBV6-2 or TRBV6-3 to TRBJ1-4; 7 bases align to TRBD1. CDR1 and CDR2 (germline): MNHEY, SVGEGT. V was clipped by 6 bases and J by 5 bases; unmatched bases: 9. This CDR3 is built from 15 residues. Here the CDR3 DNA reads TGTGCCAGCAGCGACCTCGGGACAGAGAATGAAAAACTGTTTTTT. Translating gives CASSDLGTENEKLFF.

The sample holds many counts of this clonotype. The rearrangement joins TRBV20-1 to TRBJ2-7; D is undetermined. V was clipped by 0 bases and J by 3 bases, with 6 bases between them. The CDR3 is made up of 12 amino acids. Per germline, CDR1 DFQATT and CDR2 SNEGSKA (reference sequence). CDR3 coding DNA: TGCAGTGCTAGAGAATCCGGCTACGAGCAGTACTTC. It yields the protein CSARESGYEQYF.

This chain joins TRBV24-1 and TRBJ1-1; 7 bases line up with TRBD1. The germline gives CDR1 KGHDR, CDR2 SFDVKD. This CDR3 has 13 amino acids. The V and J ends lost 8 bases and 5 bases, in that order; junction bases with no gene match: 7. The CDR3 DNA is TGTGCCACCAAGCGGACAGGAGGGACTGAAGCTTTCTTT. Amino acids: CATKRTGGTEAFF.

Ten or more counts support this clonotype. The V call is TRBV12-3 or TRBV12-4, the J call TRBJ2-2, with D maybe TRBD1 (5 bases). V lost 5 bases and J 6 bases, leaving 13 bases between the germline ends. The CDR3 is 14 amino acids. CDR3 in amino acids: CASSPRGLAGELFF. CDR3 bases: TGTGCCAGCAGTCCAAGGGGCCTGGCCGGGGAGCTGTTTTTT.

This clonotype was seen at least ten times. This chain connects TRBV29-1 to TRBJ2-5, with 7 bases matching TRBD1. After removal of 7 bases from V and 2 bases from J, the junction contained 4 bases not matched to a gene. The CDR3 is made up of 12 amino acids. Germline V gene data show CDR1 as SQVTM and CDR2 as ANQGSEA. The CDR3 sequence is CSAGTEQETQYF. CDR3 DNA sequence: TGCAGCGCCGGGACAGAACAAGAGACCCAGTACTTC.

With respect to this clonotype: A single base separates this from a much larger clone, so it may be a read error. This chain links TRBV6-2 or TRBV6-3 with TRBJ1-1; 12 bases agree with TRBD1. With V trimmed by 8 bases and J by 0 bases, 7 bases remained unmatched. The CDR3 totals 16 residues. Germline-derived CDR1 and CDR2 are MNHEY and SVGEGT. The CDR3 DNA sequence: TGTGCCAGCCGCGGGACAGGGGGCGGGATGAACACTGAAGCTTTCTTT. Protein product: CASRGTGGGMNTEAFF.